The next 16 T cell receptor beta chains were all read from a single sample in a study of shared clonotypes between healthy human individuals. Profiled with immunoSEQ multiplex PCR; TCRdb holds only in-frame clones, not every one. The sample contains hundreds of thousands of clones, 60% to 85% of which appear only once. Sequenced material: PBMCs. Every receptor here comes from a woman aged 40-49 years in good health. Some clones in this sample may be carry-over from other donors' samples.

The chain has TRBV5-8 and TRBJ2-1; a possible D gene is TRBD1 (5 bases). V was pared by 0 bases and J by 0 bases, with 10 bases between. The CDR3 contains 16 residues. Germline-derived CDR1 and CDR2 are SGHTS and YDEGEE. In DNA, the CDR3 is TGTGCCAGCAGCTTGGCCCAGGGAAACTCCTACAATGAGCAGTTCTTC. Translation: CASSLAQGNSYNEQFF.

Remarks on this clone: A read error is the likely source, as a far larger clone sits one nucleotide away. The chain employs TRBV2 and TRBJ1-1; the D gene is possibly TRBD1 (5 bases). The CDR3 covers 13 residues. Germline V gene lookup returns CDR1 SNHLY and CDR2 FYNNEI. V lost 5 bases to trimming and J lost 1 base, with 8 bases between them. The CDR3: CASSFTGNTEAFF. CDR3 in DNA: TGTGCCAGCAGTTTCACAGGGAACACTGAAGCTTTCTTT.

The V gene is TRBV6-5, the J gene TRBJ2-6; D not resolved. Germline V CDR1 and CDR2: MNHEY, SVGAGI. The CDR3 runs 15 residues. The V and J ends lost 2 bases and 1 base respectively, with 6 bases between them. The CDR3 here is CASSYTSSGANVLTF. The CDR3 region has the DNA TGTGCCAGCAGTTACACCAGTTCTGGGGCCAACGTCCTGACTTTC.

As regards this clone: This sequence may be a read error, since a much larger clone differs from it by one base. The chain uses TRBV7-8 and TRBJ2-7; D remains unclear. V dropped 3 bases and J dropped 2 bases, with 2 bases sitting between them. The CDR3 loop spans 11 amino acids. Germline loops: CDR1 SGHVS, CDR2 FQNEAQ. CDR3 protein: CASSLTYEQYF. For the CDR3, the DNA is TGTGCCAGCAGCTTGACCTACGAGCAGTACTTC.

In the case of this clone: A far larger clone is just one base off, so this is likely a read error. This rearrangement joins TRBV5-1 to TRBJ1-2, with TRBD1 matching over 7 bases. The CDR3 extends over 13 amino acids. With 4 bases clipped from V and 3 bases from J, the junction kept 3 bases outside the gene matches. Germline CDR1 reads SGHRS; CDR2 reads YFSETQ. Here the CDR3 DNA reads TGCGCCAGCAGCCGGCAGGGGGACTATGGCTACACCTTC. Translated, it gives CASSRQGDYGYTF.

CDR3 nucleotide sequence: TGCGCCAGCAGCTTCCAGGGACCCCGGGGCGGGGAGACCCAGTACTTC. It yields the protein CASSFQGPRGGETQYF. J is TRBJ2-5 and V is TRBV5-1, with D perhaps given as TRBD1 or TRBD2 (5 bases each). Germline values: CDR1 SGHRS, CDR2 YFSETQ. The V gene lost 2 bases and the J gene lost 5 bases, with 19 bases spanning the gap. The CDR3 is 16 residues long.

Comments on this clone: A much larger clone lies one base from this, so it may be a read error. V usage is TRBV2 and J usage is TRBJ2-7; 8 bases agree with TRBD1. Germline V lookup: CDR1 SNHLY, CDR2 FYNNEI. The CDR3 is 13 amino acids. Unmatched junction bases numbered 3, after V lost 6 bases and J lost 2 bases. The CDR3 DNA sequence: TGTGCCAGCAGCCGGGACAGGACCTACGAGCAGTACTTC. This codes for CASSRDRTYEQYF. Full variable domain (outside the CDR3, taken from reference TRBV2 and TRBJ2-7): EPEVTQTPSHQVTQMGQEVILRCVPISNHLYFYWYRQILGQKVEFLVSFYNNEISEKSEIFDDQFSVERPDGSNFTLKIRSTKLEDSAMYFCASSRDRTYEQYFGPGTRLTVT.

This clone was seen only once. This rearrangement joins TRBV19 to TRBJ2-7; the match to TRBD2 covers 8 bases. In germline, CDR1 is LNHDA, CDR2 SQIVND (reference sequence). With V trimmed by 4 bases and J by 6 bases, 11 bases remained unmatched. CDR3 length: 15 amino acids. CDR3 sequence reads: CASSTSPAGVAEQYF. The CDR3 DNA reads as TGTGCCAGTAGTACCAGCCCAGCGGGAGTCGCCGAGCAGTACTTC.

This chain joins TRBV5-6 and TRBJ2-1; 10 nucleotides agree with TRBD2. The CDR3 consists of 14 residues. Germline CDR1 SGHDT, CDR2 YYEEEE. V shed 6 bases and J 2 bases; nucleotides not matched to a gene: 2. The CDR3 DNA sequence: TGTGCCAGCACAGCGGGAGGGCCCTACAATGAGCAGTTCTTC. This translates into CASTAGGPYNEQFF.

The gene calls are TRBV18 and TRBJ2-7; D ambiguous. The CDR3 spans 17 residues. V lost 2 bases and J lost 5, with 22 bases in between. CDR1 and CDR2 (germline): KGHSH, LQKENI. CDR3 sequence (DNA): TGTGCCAGCTCACCATGGCAACGTACAGAGGTAGCTAACGAGCAGTACTTC. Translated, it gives CASSPWQRTEVANEQYF.

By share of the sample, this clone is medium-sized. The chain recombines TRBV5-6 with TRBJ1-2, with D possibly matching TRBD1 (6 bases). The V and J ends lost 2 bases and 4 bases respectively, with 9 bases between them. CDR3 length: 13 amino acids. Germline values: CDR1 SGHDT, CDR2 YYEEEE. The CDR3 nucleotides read TGTGCCAGCAGCTTCTTACAGGGCTATGGCTACACCTTC. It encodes CASSFLQGYGYTF.

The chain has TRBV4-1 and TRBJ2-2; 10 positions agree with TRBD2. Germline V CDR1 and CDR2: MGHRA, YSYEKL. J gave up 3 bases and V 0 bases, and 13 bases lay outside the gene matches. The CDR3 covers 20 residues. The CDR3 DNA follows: TGCGCCAGCAGCCAAGAGGTGTTGGTAGCGGGAGGCCTGGACACCGGGGAGCTGTTTTTT. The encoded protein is CASSQEVLVAGGLDTGELFF.

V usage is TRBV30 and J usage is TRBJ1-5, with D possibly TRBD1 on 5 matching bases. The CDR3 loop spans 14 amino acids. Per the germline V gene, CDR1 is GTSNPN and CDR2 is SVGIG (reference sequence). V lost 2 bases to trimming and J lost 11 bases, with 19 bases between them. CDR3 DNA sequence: TGTGCCTGGAGTAGAGTGGGGGTGCTTGGGGCCCAGCATTTT. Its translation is CAWSRVGVLGAQHF. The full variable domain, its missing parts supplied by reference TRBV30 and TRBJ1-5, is SQTIHQWPATLVQPVGSPLSLECTVEGTSNPNLYWYRQAAGRGLQLLFYSVGIGQISSEVPQNLSASRPQDRQFILSSKKLLLSDSGFYLCAWSRVGVLGAQHFGDGTRLSIL.

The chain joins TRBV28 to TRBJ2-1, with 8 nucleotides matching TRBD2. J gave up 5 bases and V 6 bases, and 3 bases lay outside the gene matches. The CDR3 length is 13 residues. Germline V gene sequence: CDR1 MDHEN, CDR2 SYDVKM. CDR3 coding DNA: TGTGCCAGCAGACTAGCGGTGAACAATGAGCAGTTCTTC. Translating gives CASRLAVNNEQFF.

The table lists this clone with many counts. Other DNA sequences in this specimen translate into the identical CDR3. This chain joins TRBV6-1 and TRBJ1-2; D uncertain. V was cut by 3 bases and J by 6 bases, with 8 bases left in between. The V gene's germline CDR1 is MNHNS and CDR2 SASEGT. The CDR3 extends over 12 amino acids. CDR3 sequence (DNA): TGTGCCAGCAGTGACCCTCCACATGGCTACACCTTC. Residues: CASSDPPHGYTF.

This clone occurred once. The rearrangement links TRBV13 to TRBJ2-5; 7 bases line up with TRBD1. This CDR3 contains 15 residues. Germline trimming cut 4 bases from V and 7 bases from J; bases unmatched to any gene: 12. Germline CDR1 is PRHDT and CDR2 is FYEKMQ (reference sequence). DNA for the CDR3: TGTGCCAGCAGCTCCTCGGGACAGACTCTCGGGACCCAGTACTTC. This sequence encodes CASSSSGQTLGTQYF.